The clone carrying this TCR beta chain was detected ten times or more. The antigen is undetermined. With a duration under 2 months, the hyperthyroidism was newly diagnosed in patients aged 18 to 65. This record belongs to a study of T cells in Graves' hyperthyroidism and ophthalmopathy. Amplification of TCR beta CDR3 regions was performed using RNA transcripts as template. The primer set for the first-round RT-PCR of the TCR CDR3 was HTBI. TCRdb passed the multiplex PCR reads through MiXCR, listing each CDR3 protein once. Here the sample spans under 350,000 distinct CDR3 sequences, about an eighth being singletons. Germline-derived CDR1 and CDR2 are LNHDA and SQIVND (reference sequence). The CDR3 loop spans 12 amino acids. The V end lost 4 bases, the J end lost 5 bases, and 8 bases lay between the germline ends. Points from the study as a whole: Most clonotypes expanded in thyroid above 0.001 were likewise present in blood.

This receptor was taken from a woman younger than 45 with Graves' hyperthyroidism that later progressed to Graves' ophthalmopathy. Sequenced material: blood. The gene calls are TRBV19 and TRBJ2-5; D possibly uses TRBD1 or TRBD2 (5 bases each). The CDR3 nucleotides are TGTGCCAGTAGTAGAGGGGTGGAGACCCAGTACTTC. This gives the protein CASSRGVETQYF.